Each of the 29 T cell receptor beta chains below was sequenced from the same sample in a study of T-cell memory formation after mild COVID-19. Via MiXCR, TCRdb re-called the 5' RACE reads, giving one row per CDR3 protein. The top ten hold around 24% of the sample, which has 140,000 to 150,000 distinct CDR3 sequences, about 23% seen once. The sample was PBMCs or a T cell subset sorted from them (not recorded which). These receptor sequences come from an adult woman who had mild COVID-19 (a few samples of this study predate the infection). Cell type and time point are not known.

This clonotype showed up just a few times. V is TRBV29-1 and J is TRBJ2-1; TRBD2 is a possible D gene (6 bases). The germline V and J ends were trimmed by 7 bases and 5 bases, with 18 bases remaining between them. This CDR3 is built from 14 residues. CDR1 is SQVTM, CDR2 ANQGSEA, per germline. As DNA, the CDR3 is TGCAGCGCGAGAATTAGCGGTCTGGACAATGAGCAGTTCTTC. It is translated as CSARISGLDNEQFF.

This clonotype has only a few counts. The V gene is TRBV21-1, the J gene TRBJ2-3; the table's D call of TRBD1 was not tested on the DNA. TRBV21-1 is listed as a pseudogene. CDR3 size: 13 residues. As DNA, the CDR3 is TGTGCCAGCAGCCACAGGGACCCAGATACGCAGTATTTT. This codes for CASSHRDPDTQYF.

The chain carries TRBV27 and TRBJ2-7, with 7 positions matching TRBD2. V shed 4 bases, J shed 3 bases, and the junction held 3 bases outside the gene matches. The germline CDR1 and CDR2 sequences are MNHEY and SMNVEV (reference sequence). This CDR3 is 13 amino acids long. In nucleotides, the CDR3 is TGTGCCAGCAGTTACACTAGCGACTACGAGCAGTACTTC. Protein product: CASSYTSDYEQYF.

The rearrangement links TRBV5-1 to TRBJ1-1; 9 positions match TRBD1. V lost 1 base, J lost 4 bases, and 17 bases stayed unmatched. This CDR3 contains 19 residues. Germline values: CDR1 SGHRS, CDR2 YFSETQ. CDR3 nucleotides: TGCGCCAGCAGCTTGCCTCGGGACAGGGAAAGGGGCTGGAGCACTGAAGCTTTCTTT. Translating gives CASSLPRDRERGWSTEAFF.

The chain recombines TRBV2 with TRBJ2-5; TRBD1 agrees at 9 bases. The ends lost 7 bases at V and 4 bases at J; junction bases unmatched: 7. This CDR3 comprises 14 residues. CDR1 is SNHLY and CDR2 is FYNNEI in the germline V gene. DNA for the CDR3: TGTGCCAGCAAAAAGGGGACAGGGCGAGAGACCCAGTACTTC. The encoded protein is CASKKGTGRETQYF.

This rearrangement joins TRBV15 to TRBJ2-5; D might be TRBD1 or TRBD2, each matching 5 bases. Germline assignment: CDR1 LNHNV and CDR2 YYDKDF (reference sequence). CDR3 length equals 17 residues. V was cut by 0 bases and J by 2 bases, with 16 bases left in between. The CDR3 nucleotides read TGTGCCACCAGCAGAGAAAGAGCCCCCGGGGCGCAAGAGACCCAGTACTTC. This translates into CATSRERAPGAQETQYF.

This clonotype has ten or more counts. The rearrangement uses TRBV28 and TRBJ2-3; D ambiguous. The length of the CDR3 is 15 residues. Germline CDR1 reads MDHEN; CDR2 reads SYDVKM. V was cut by 4 bases and J by 0 bases, with 11 bases left in between. In DNA, the CDR3 is TGTGCCAGCAGTTCGATTGTTATTAGCACAGATACGCAGTATTTT. Amino acids: CASSSIVISTDTQYF. Complete variable domain (other parts from reference TRBV28 and TRBJ2-3): DVKVTQSSRYLVKRTGEKVFLECVQDMDHENMFWYRQDPGLGLRLIYFSYDVKMKEKGDIPEGYSVSREKKERFSLILESASTNQTSMYLCASSSIVISTDTQYFGPGTRLTVL.

This chain links TRBV4-1 with TRBJ2-2, with 9 bases aligning to TRBD1. This CDR3 is built from 16 residues. V was clipped by 0 bases and J by 5 bases; unmatched bases: 4. In germline, CDR1 is MGHRA, CDR2 YSYEKL. The CDR3 nucleotides are TGCGCCAGCAGCCAAGATTGGGACAGGGTGACCGGGGAGCTGTTTTTT. Protein product: CASSQDWDRVTGELFF.

In DNA form, the CDR3 reads TGCGCCAGCAGCCAAGTAGCCGGGGGGTTGGAGCAGTACTTC. It encodes CASSQVAGGLEQYF. The V call is TRBV4-1, the J call TRBJ2-7; 7 nucleotides match TRBD2. J lost 7 bases, V lost 1 base, and 7 bases had no gene match. This CDR3 is built from 14 residues. Germline CDR1 and CDR2: MGHRA and YSYEKL.

This clonotype was seen more than once but under ten times. Sequence at one end of the junction differs from germline and may be a read error. The genes are TRBV29-1 and TRBJ2-5; tentative D call: TRBD2 (5 bases). The CDR3 covers 13 residues. Germline CDR1 reads SQVTM; CDR2 reads ANQGSEA. In nucleotides, the CDR3 is TGCAGCGGTGAATGGCAGGAGGTAGAGACCCAGTACTTC. It is translated as CSGEWQEVETQYF.

This clonotype turned up a few times. The chain recombines TRBV5-1 with TRBJ1-3, with TRBD1 matching 8 bases. The CDR3 is 15 residues long. V lost 4 bases, J lost 3 bases, and 6 bases stayed unmatched. CDR1 is SGHRS and CDR2 is YFSETQ in the germline V gene. The CDR3 loop reads CASSPGTGGGNTIYF. The CDR3 nucleotides read TGCGCCAGCAGCCCAGGGACAGGTGGTGGAAACACCATATATTTT.

There are a few counts of this clonotype. The J gene is TRBJ2-5, the V gene TRBV15; D unclear. Germline CDR1 and CDR2: LNHNV and YYDKDF (reference sequence). V was clipped by 8 bases and J by 0 bases, with 7 bases between them. The CDR3 runs to 12 residues. The CDR3 region is CATGVYQETQYF. CDR3 coding DNA: TGTGCCACCGGAGTTTACCAAGAGACCCAGTACTTC. Full variable domain (outside the CDR3, taken from reference TRBV15 and TRBJ2-5): DAMVIQNPRYQVTQFGKPVTLSCSQTLNHNVMYWYQQKSSQAPKLLFHYYDKDFNNEADTPDNFQSRRPNTSFCFLDIRSPGLGDTAMYLCATGVYQETQYFGPGTRLLVL.

This clonotype was counted between two and nine times. This chain links TRBV9 with TRBJ2-3; 10 bases match TRBD2. The junction had 4 bases not matched to a gene; V was cut back by 3 bases and J by 3 bases. Germline lookup yields CDR1 SGDLS and CDR2 YYNGEE. The CDR3 has 15 residues. CDR3 coding DNA: TGTGCCAGCAGCGCTAGCGGGGGTCGAACAGATACGCAGTATTTT. Protein sequence: CASSASGGRTDTQYF.

V and J are TRBV5-6 and TRBJ2-7; TRBD1 or TRBD2 may be the D gene (5 bases each). This CDR3 has 14 amino acids. Per germline, CDR1 SGHDT and CDR2 YYEEEE. Trimming cost V 4 bases and J 2 bases, with 13 bases left between them. CDR3 coding DNA: TGTGCCAGCAGCGTGTCGGGACGGACCTACGAGCAGTACTTC. Amino acids: CASSVSGRTYEQYF.

This clonotype has just a few counts. The rearrangement joins TRBV5-1 to TRBJ1-5; D is ambiguous. The CDR3 has 14 residues. Trimming shortened V by 1 base and J by 1 base, and 6 bases separated the two germline ends. Germline CDR1 SGHRS, CDR2 YFSETQ. The CDR3 here is CASSLSGSNQPQHF. The CDR3 nucleotides read TGCGCCAGCAGCTTGTCCGGAAGCAATCAGCCCCAGCATTTT.

The chain couples TRBV10-2 to TRBJ2-1, with D possibly called TRBD1 or TRBD2 (5 bases each). The V gene's germline CDR1 is WSHSY and CDR2 SAAADI. The length of the CDR3 is 13 residues. Trimming shortened V by 10 bases and J by 0 bases, and 10 bases separated the two germline ends. The CDR3 sequence is CAIGTSSYNEQFF. Here the CDR3 DNA reads TGCGCCATAGGGACCAGCTCCTACAATGAGCAGTTCTTC.

This clonotype was found a few times. The rearrangement joins TRBV7-9 to TRBJ2-5; 7 bases line up with TRBD1. Unmatched junction bases numbered 9, after V lost 3 bases and J lost 5 bases. This CDR3 has 15 residues. Germline CDR1 is SEHNR and CDR2 is FQNEAQ (reference sequence). CDR3 DNA sequence: TGTGCCAGCAGCTTCAAGGGGGCGGGTGACGAGACCCAGTACTTC. Protein sequence: CASSFKGAGDETQYF.

This clonotype has a handful of counts. The chain has TRBV7-9 and TRBJ2-6; D gene uncertain. The CDR3 is 13 residues long. V shed 1 base and J shed 12 bases, with 10 bases lying between them. The V gene's germline CDR1 is SEHNR and CDR2 FQNEAQ (reference sequence). CDR3 loop: CASSLVALPVLTF. For the CDR3, the DNA is TGTGCCAGCAGCTTAGTGGCCCTCCCCGTCCTGACTTTC. Complete variable domain (other parts from reference TRBV7-9 and TRBJ2-6): DTGVSQNPRHKITKRGQNVTFRCDPISEHNRLYWYRQTLGQGPEFLTYFQNEAQLEKSRLLSDRFSAERPKGSFSTLEIQRTEQGDSAMYLCASSLVALPVLTFGAGSRLTVL.

This clonotype was seen more than once but under ten times. This chain connects TRBV20-1 to TRBJ1-6; D remains unclear. This CDR3 spans 14 amino acids. Germline assignment: CDR1 DFQATT and CDR2 SNEGSKA (reference sequence). V lost 5 bases and J 7 bases, leaving 15 bases between the germline ends. CDR3 bases: TGCAGTGCTTGGTTTCCAGGTTCAAATTCACCCCTCCACTTT. This sequence encodes CSAWFPGSNSPLHF.

This clonotype was counted a few times. The V and J genes are TRBV29-1 and TRBJ2-7; weak D call: TRBD1 (6 bases). V was shortened by 0 bases and J by 4 bases, with 10 bases between the two germline ends. Germline values: CDR1 SQVTM, CDR2 ANQGSEA. This CDR3 is 13 amino acids long. The CDR3 nucleotides are TGCAGCGTTGAAGAGGCCCAGGGGTACGAGCAGTACTTC. It encodes CSVEEAQGYEQYF.

This clonotype was seen just once. V usage is TRBV30 and J usage is TRBJ2-2; no clear D gene. V was shortened by 5 bases and J by 4 bases, with 11 bases between the two germline ends. This CDR3 comprises 13 residues. From germline, CDR1 is GTSNPN and CDR2 SVGIG (reference sequence). In DNA form, the CDR3 reads TGTGCCTGGCGGAGTTCTGGCACCGGGGAGCTGTTTTTT. This sequence encodes CAWRSSGTGELFF.

This clonotype appeared a few times. The chain recombines TRBV27 with TRBJ1-5; D gene ambiguous. Trimming took 3 bases from V and 1 from J, leaving 13 bases between them. Germline V lookup: CDR1 MNHEY, CDR2 SMNVEV (reference sequence). There are 16 residues in the CDR3. CDR3 nucleotide sequence: TGTGCCAGCAGTTTGGTTTCCGGGGAAAGCAATCAGCCCCAGCATTTT. Its protein is CASSLVSGESNQPQHF.

The rearrangement uses TRBV7-3 and TRBJ2-1; 10 bases match TRBD2. V trimming: 5 bases; J trimming: 8 bases; junction bases outside the gene matches: 12. Per the germline V gene, CDR1 is SGHTA and CDR2 is FQGTGA. This CDR3 is built from 16 residues. DNA of the CDR3: TGTGCCAGCAGCCCCCTAAAGGTAGCGGGAGGTCATGAGCAGTTCTTC. Translated: CASSPLKVAGGHEQFF. Full variable domain (remainder filled in from reference TRBV7-3 and TRBJ2-1): GAGVSQTPSNKVTEKGKYVELRCDPISGHTALYWYRQSLGQGPEFLIYFQGTGAADDSGLPNDRFFAVRPEGSVSTLKIQRTERGDSAVYLCASSPLKVAGGHEQFFGPGTRLTVL.

This chain links TRBV11-2 with TRBJ2-1, with 10 bases aligning to TRBD2. J gave up 7 bases and V 4 bases, and 4 bases lay outside the gene matches. Germline values: CDR1 SGHAT, CDR2 FQNNGV. The CDR3 totals 14 residues. The DNA of the CDR3 is TGTGCCAGCAGCTCTAGCGGGAGAGGGAATGAGCAGTTCTTC. Translating gives CASSSSGRGNEQFF.

This clonotype was picked up many times. The chain combines TRBV4-3 with TRBJ2-7; D may match TRBD1 or TRBD2 (6 bases each). From germline, CDR1 is LGHNA and CDR2 YSLEER. The CDR3 spans 16 residues. V was shortened by 1 base and J by 5 bases, with 18 bases between the two germline ends. The CDR3, as DNA: TGCGCCAGCAGCCAAGGGTCTACAGGGAGGCACCACGAGCAGTACTTC. This gives the protein CASSQGSTGRHHEQYF.

For the CDR3, the DNA is TGCAGCGTTGACGGGGGACAGCAGGACAATGAGCAGTTCTTC. Residues: CSVDGGQQDNEQFF. This chain uses TRBV29-1 with TRBJ2-1; a weak D match, TRBD1 (7 bases). This CDR3 comprises 14 residues. Germline values: CDR1 SQVTM, CDR2 ANQGSEA. V lost 3 bases and J lost 5, with 14 bases in between.

The rearrangement joins TRBV5-1 to TRBJ2-7; D possibly corresponds to TRBD2 (5 bases). The V gene lost 1 base and the J gene lost 2 bases, with 10 bases spanning the gap. Germline values: CDR1 SGHRS, CDR2 YFSETQ. There are 14 residues in the CDR3. The CDR3, as DNA: TGCGCCAGCAGCTTGAGCGGTCAGGCCTACGAGCAGTACTTC. Its translation: CASSLSGQAYEQYF. Variable domain in full (rest from reference TRBV5-1 and TRBJ2-7): KAGVTQTPRYLIKTRGQQVTLSCSPISGHRSVSWYQQTPGQGLQFLFEYFSETQRNKGNFPGRFSGRQFSNSRSEMNVSTLELGDSALYLCASSLSGQAYEQYFGPGTRLTVT.

This clonotype was found a few times. The CDR3 DNA reads TGTGCCAGCAGCCAAGATCGAGGACTAAACCCCTACGAGCAGTACTTC. This sequence encodes CASSQDRGLNPYEQYF. The chain uses TRBV4-2 and TRBJ2-7, with D possibly TRBD2 on 6 matching bases. V lost 0 bases and J lost 2, with 14 bases in between. Germline V lookup: CDR1 LGHNA, CDR2 YNFKEQ. CDR3 size: 16 residues.

V gene TRBV9 combines with J gene TRBJ2-7; TRBD2 agrees at 7 bases. The CDR3 runs to 14 residues. The V gene end was trimmed by 4 bases and the J gene end by 1 base; junction bases not matched to a gene: 5. CDR1 is SGDLS and CDR2 is YYNGEE in the germline V gene. The DNA of the CDR3 is TGTGCCAGCAGCCCCGAACTAGCGTCCTACGAGCAGTACTTC. As protein: CASSPELASYEQYF.